The clone carrying this T cell receptor (beta chain) was counted only a few times. The data belong to a study of early T cells in non-severe SARS-CoV-2 infection. Losses at the gene ends were 7 bases for V and 4 bases for J; bases not matched to a gene: 7. The CDR3 runs to 13 residues. Germline CDR1 SQVTM, CDR2 ANQGSEA. TCRdb reprocessed the 5' RACE reads with MiXCR, giving one entry per CDR3 protein. The table has approximately 56,000 distinct CDR3 sequences, roughly 15% seen once. This specimen was whole blood, taken at baseline. The V gene is TRBV29-1, the J gene TRBJ2-5, with 9 bases that match TRBD1. This TCR derives from an adult who was a healthcare worker with PCR-confirmed SARS-CoV-2 infection or an uninfected control (not recorded which). The CDR3 sequence: CSARDRAGETQYF. The DNA for the CDR3 is TGCAGCGCTCGGGACAGGGCAGGAGAGACCCAGTACTTC.